This TCR beta chain was recovered during a study of beta chain features in type 1 diabetes. Study-wide findings and caveats: Insertion counts at VDJ junctions were lower in type 1 diabetes patients, who also showed more deletions there. It was among patients, rather than healthy donors, that naive, central memory and Treg TCRB repertoires appeared more similar. Type 1 diabetes patients had moderately but significantly shorter TCRB CDR3s in all four CD4+ subsets.

Purities in excess of 95% were seen in all sorted populations. Germline lookup yields CDR1 MDHEN and CDR2 SYDVKM. The CDR3 extends over 13 amino acids. The ends lost 3 bases at V and 10 bases at J; junction bases unmatched: 6. Notes on this clone: The target antigen is unknown.

Reverse transcription of all isolated RNA meant that expressed TCRB transcripts were sequenced. Some 3.8 million reads, on average, came from each naive, central memory and regulatory T cell sample. The assay was immunoSEQ multiplex PCR, and TCRdb's table has in-frame clones only and misses some. The sample has under 350,000 clones; 14% are singletons. This chain links TRBV28 with TRBJ1-1; TRBD1 matches at 9 bases. The sample taken for sequencing was naive CD4+ T cells from blood. This receptor was identified in a man aged 25-40 years with type 1 diabetes. The CDR3 coding sequence is TGTGCCAGCAGTTTGGACAGGGGTATAGGAGCTTTCTTT. Translated: CASSLDRGIGAFF.